The clone carrying this TCR beta chain was seen repeatedly, ten times or more. The data are from a study of T-cell reconstitution after alpha-beta-depleted transplantation in children. TCRbeta library preparation incorporated unique molecular identifiers. In TCRdb, the PCR reads were re-called with MiXCR into one record per CDR3 protein. Here the sample spans around 600,000 distinct CDR3 sequences, 10% being singletons. The material sequenced was PBMCs from the stem cell graft donor, taken from the stem cell graft. This clonotype originated in a human donor who donated a stem cell graft to a child with acute myeloid leukemia.

The CDR3 region is CASSESRTRPGTQYF. The DNA of the CDR3 is TGTGCCAGCAGCGAAAGTCGGACTAGGCCCGGTACGCAGTATTTT. The chain couples TRBV6-1 to TRBJ2-3, with 7 bases fitting TRBD2. J gave up 8 bases and V 6 bases, and 14 bases lay outside the gene matches. Germline V gene sequence: CDR1 MNHNS, CDR2 SASEGT. CDR3 size: 15 residues.